The 11 T cell receptor beta chains below come from one sample, sequenced in a study of blood T cell repertoires in COVID-19. Sequencing used immunoSEQ multiplex PCR; TCRdb keeps in-frame clones, though not all of them. This table has 76,000 or so clones, roughly 85% appearing once. The sample comprised peripheral blood. These TCRs come from a young man with acute or convalescent COVID-19.

There are a few counts of this clone. The chain links TRBV7-2 to TRBJ2-7; 9 bases align to TRBD2. Germline values: CDR1 SGHTA, CDR2 FQGNSA. V shed 5 bases, J shed 5 bases, and the junction held 16 bases outside the gene matches. This CDR3 comprises 17 residues. The CDR3 DNA sequence: TGTGCCAGCAGCCCTGCTACTTTTAGCGGGAGATCCAACGAGCAGTACTTC. It encodes CASSPATFSGRSNEQYF.

This rearrangement joins TRBV2 to TRBJ2-1; TRBD2 aligns across 8 bases. With 7 bases clipped from V and 2 bases from J, the junction kept 7 bases outside the gene matches. The length of the CDR3 is 15 residues. CDR1 and CDR2 from the germline V gene are SNHLY and FYNNEI. CDR3 region: CASKGRGAAYNEQFF. As DNA, the CDR3 is TGTGCCAGCAAAGGGCGGGGGGCAGCCTACAATGAGCAGTTCTTC.

The chain couples TRBV5-1 to TRBJ2-1; TRBD2 aligns across 9 bases. Germline V lookup: CDR1 SGHRS, CDR2 YFSETQ. The CDR3 consists of 17 residues. V shed 4 bases and J 2 bases; nucleotides not matched to a gene: 10. Here the CDR3 DNA reads TGCGCCAGCAGCGGGGGTGGTAGCGGGAGTACCTACAATGAGCAGTTCTTC. Translated, it gives CASSGGGSGSTYNEQFF.

The chain joins TRBV30 to TRBJ1-1, with a possible D match to TRBD1 (5 bases). This CDR3 contains 13 residues. The germline gives CDR1 GTSNPN, CDR2 SVGIG (reference sequence). Trimming took off 6 bases at V and 5 bases at J, with 16 bases between the two ends. CDR3 amino acids: CACRRAGTTEAFF. The CDR3, as DNA: TGTGCCTGTAGAAGGGCAGGGACTACTGAAGCTTTCTTT.

The chain joins TRBV3-1 (or the pseudogene TRBV3-2) to TRBJ2-7; tentative D call: TRBD2 (6 bases). Between the trimmed V and J ends, which lost 4 bases and 5 bases, there was a span of 18 bases. There are 15 residues in the CDR3. Germline V gene lookup returns CDR1 LGHDT and CDR2 YNNKEL (reference sequence). The CDR3: CASSPPGGGWNEQYF. CDR3 nucleotide sequence: TGTGCCAGCAGCCCCCCCGGGGGAGGTTGGAACGAGCAGTACTTC.

This chain links TRBV2 with TRBJ1-6, with a possible D match to TRBD1 (6 bases). Trimming left V 7 bases short and J 5 bases short, with 9 bases between. CDR3 length: 13 residues. Germline V CDR1 and CDR2: SNHLY, FYNNEI. DNA of the CDR3: TGTGCCAGCACTAGGACAGATAATTCACCCCTCCACTTT. Amino acids: CASTRTDNSPLHF.

V gene TRBV29-1 combines with J gene TRBJ2-1; 7 bases align to TRBD2. The CDR3 totals 14 residues. V lost 5 bases and J lost 5; bases outside the gene matches: 9. Germline V CDR1 and CDR2: SQVTM, ANQGSEA. CDR3 in amino acids: CSVLLTSRNNEQFF. CDR3 nucleotide sequence: TGCAGCGTTCTATTGACTAGCAGGAACAATGAGCAGTTCTTC.

V is TRBV7-2 and J is TRBJ1-1; D is unclear. The CDR3 runs 13 residues. Germline loops: CDR1 SGHTA, CDR2 FQGNSA. The V end was cut by 3 bases, the J end by 6 bases, with 11 bases between. CDR3 sequence: CASSFSPNSEAFF. The DNA for the CDR3 is TGTGCCAGCAGCTTTTCACCTAACTCTGAAGCTTTCTTT.

This chain joins TRBV5-5 and TRBJ2-7, with 7 bases lining up with TRBD2. Germline CDR1 is SGHKS and CDR2 is YYEKEE (reference sequence). This CDR3 contains 14 residues. V lost 0 bases and J lost 7; bases outside the gene matches: 7. CDR3 sequence: CASSLVGRPGEQYF. The CDR3 DNA follows: TGTGCCAGCAGCTTGGTCGGGAGGCCGGGAGAGCAGTACTTC.

The rearrangement uses TRBV2 and TRBJ2-1; unclear D gene. CDR1 is SNHLY, CDR2 FYNNEI, per germline. The CDR3 has 13 residues. The V gene lost 4 bases and the J gene lost 9 bases, with 13 bases spanning the gap. In DNA, the CDR3 is TGTGCCAGCAGTGGATCGCCGCGGCCTGAGCAGTTCTTC. Residues: CASSGSPRPEQFF.

This clone was detected only once. The V and J genes are TRBV28 and TRBJ2-1; 7 nucleotides align to TRBD2. V was clipped by 4 bases and J by 10 bases; unmatched bases: 4. The germline gives CDR1 MDHEN, CDR2 SYDVKM. CDR3 length: 12 amino acids. The CDR3 loop reads CASSWLAAEQFF. DNA of the CDR3: TGTGCCAGCAGTTGGCTAGCGGCGGAGCAGTTCTTC.